This T cell receptor (beta chain) comes out of a study of blood T cell repertoires in COVID-19. Method: immunoSEQ multiplex PCR; TCRdb's copy keeps in-frame clones and lacks some. The sample shows around 150,000 clones, roughly 81% of them seen only once. Germline CDR1 and CDR2: SGDLS and YYNGEE. The ends lost 3 bases at V and 8 bases at J; junction bases unmatched: 5. CDR3 length: 15 amino acids. The sample consisted of peripheral blood. The V and J genes are TRBV9 and TRBJ2-1, with 13 bases identical to TRBD2. This receptor was taken from a man in his forties with acute or convalescent COVID-19. The CDR3 DNA reads as TGTGCCAGCAGCGGGACTAGCGGGGGTGTCGATGAGCAGTTCTTC. This encodes CASSGTSGGVDEQFF.